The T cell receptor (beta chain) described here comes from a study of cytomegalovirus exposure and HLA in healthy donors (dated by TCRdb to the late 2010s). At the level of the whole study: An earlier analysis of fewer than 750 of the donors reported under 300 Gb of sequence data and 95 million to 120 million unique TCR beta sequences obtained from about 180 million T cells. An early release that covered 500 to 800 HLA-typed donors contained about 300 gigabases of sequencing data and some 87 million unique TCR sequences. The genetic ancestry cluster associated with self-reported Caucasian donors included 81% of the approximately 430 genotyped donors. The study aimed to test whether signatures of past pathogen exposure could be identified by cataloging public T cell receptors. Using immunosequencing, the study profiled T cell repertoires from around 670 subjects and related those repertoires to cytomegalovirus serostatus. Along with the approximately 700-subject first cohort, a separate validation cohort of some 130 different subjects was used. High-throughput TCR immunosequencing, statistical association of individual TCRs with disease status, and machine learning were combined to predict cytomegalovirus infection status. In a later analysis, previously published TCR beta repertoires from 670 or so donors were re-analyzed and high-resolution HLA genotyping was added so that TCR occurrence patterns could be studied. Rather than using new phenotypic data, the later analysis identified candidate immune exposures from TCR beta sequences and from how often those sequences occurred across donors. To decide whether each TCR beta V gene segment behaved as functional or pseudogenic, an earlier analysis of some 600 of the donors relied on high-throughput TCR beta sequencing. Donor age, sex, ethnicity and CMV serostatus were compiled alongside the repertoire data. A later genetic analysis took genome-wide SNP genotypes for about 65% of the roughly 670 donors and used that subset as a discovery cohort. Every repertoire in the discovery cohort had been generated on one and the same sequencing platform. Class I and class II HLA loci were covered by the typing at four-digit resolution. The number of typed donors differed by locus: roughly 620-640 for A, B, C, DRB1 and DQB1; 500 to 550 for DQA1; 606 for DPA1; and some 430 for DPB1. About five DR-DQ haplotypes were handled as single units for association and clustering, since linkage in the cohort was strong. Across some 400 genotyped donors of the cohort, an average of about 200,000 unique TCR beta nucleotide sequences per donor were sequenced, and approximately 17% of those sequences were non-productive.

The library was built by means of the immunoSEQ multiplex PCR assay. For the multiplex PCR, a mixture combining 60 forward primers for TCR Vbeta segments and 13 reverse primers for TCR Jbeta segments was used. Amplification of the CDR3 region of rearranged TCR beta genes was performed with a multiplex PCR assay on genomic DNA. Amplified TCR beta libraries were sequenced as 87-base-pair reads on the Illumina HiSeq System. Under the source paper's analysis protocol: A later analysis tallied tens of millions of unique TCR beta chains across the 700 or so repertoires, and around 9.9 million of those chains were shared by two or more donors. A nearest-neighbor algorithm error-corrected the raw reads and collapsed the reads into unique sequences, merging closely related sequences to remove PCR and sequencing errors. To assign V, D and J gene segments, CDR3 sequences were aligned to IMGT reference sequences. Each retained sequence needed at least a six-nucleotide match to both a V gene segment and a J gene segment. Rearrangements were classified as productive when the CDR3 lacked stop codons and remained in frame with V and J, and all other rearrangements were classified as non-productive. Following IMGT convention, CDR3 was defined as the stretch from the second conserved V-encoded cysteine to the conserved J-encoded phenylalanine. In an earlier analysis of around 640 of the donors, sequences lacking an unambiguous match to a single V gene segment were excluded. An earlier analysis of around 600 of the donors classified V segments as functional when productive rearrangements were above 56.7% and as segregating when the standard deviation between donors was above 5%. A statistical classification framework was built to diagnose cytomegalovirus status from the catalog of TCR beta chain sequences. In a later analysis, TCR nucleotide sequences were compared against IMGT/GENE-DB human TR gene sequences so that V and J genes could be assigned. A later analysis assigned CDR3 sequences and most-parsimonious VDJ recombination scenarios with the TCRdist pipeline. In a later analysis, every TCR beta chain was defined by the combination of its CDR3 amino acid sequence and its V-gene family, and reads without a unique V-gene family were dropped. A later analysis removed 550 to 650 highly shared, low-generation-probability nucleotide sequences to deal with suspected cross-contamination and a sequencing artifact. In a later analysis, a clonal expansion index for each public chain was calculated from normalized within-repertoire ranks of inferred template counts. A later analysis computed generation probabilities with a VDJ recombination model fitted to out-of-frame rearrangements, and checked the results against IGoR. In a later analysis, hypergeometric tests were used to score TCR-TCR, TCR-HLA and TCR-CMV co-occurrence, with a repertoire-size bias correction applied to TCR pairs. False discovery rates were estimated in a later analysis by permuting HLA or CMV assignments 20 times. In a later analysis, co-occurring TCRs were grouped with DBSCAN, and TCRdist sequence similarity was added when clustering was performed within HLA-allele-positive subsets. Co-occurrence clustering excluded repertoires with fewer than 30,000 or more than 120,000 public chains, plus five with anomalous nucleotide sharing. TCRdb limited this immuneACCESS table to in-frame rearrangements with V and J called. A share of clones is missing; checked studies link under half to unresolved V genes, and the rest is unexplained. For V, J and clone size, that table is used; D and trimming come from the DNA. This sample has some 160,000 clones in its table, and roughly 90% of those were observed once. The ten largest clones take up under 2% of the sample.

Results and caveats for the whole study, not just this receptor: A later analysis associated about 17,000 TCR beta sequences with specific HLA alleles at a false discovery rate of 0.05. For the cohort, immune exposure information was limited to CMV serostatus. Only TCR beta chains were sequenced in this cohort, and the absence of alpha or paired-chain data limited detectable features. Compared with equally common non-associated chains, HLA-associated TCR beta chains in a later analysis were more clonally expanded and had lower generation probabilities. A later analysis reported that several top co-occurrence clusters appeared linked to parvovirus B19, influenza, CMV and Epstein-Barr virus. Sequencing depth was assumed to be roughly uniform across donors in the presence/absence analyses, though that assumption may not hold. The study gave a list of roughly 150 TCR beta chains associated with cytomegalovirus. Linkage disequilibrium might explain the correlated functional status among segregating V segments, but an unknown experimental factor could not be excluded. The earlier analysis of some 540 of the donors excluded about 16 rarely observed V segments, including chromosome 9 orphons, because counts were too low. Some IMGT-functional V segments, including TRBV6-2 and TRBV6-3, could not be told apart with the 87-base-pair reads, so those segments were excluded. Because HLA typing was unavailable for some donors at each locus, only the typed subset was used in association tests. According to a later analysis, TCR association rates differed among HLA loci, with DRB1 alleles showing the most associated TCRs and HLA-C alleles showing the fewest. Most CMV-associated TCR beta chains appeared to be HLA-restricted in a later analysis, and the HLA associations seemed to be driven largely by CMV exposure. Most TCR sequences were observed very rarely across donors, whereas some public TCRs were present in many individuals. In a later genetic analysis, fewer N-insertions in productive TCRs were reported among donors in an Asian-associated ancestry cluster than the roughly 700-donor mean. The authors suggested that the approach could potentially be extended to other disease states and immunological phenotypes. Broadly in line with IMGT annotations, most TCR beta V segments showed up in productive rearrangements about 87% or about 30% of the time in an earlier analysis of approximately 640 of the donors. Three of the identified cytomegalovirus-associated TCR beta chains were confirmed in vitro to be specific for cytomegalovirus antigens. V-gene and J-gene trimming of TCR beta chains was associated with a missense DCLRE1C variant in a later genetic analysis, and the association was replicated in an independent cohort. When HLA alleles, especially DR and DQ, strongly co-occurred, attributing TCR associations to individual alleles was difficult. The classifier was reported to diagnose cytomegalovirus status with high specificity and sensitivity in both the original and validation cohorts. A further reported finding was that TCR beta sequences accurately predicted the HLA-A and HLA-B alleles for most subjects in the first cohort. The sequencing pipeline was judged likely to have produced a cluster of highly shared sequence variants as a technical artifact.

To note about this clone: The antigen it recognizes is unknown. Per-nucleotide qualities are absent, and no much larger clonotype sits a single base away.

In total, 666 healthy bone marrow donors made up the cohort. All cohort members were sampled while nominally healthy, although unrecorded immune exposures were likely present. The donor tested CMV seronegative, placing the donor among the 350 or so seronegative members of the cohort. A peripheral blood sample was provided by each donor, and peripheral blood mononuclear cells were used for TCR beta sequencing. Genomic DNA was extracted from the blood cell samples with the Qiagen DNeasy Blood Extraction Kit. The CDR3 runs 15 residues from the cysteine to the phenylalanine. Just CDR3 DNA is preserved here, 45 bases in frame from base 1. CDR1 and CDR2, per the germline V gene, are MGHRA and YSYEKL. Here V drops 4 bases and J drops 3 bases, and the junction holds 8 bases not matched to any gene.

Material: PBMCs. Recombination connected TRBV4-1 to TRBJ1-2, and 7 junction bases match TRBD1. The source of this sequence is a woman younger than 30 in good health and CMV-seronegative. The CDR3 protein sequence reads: CASSPSQGVHYGYTF. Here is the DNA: TGCGCCAGCAGCCCGTCGCAGGGGGTGCACTATGGCTACACCTTC.